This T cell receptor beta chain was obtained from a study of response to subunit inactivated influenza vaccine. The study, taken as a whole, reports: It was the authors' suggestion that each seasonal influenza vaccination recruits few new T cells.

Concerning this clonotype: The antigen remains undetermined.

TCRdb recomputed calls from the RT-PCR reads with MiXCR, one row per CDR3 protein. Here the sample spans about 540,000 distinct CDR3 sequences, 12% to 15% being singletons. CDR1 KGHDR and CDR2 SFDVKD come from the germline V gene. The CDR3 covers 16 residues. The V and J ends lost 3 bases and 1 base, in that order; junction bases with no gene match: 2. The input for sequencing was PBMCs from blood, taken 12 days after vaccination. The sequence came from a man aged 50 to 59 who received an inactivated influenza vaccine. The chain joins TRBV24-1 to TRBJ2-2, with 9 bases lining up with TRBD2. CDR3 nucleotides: TGTGCCACCAGTGATATTAGCGGGAGGAACACCGGGGAGCTGTTTTTT. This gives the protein CATSDISGRNTGELFF.